This passage covers 10 T cell receptor beta chains from one sample sequenced in a study of blood T cell repertoires in COVID-19. Sequenced by immunoSEQ multiplex PCR; TCRdb stores in-frame clones only, minus some. The sample consists of about 240,000 clones, 82% of them appearing once. The sequencing sample was made of peripheral blood. The receptor set was obtained from a woman in her late teens or twenties with acute or convalescent COVID-19.

There are a few counts of this clone. The V and J genes are TRBV14 and TRBJ2-7; D might be TRBD2 (5 bases). The CDR3 sequence is 13 residues long. Germline V gene sequence: CDR1 SGHDN, CDR2 FVKESK. V lost 4 bases to trimming and J lost 3 bases, with 10 bases between them. The CDR3 reads CASSPRAGYEQYF. In DNA form, the CDR3 reads TGTGCCAGCAGCCCCCGTGCGGGCTACGAGCAGTACTTC. The full variable domain, its missing parts supplied by reference TRBV14 and TRBJ2-7, is EAGVTQFPSHSVIEKGQTVTLRCDPISGHDNLYWYRRVMGKEIKFLLHFVKESKQDESGMPNNRFLAERTGGTYSTLKVQPAELEDSGVYFCASSPRAGYEQYFGPGTRLTVT.

This clone was seen more than once but under ten times. The chain is built from TRBV18 and TRBJ1-5; D may be TRBD1 (6 bases). Trimming took off 3 bases at V and 2 bases at J, with 14 bases between the two ends. Germline CDR1 KGHSH, CDR2 LQKENI. The CDR3 consists of 16 residues. As DNA, the CDR3 is TGTGCCAGCTCACCCCGGGGGGGGGCGGGCAATCAGCCCCAGCATTTT. This gives the protein CASSPRGGAGNQPQHF.

This clone was found a few times. The chain uses TRBV7-9 and TRBJ1-5, with D hard to call. The germline V gene encodes CDR1 SEHNR and CDR2 FQNEAQ (reference sequence). V lost 2 bases, J lost 4 bases, and 6 bases lay in between. The CDR3 extends over 13 amino acids. The CDR3 DNA sequence: TGTGCCAGCAGCTTACACGGGAATCAGCCCCAGCATTTT. It yields the protein CASSLHGNQPQHF. The variable domain in full, completed from reference TRBV7-9 and TRBJ1-5, reads DTGVSQNPRHKITKRGQNVTFRCDPISEHNRLYWYRQTLGQGPEFLTYFQNEAQLEKSRLLSDRFSAERPKGSFSTLEIQRTEQGDSAMYLCASSLHGNQPQHFGDGTRLSIL.

CDR3 DNA sequence: TGTGCCAGCAGTGAGACAGGGAATGAAAAACTGTTTTTT. It yields the protein CASSETGNEKLFF. The genes are TRBV2 and TRBJ1-4, with 7 bases that match TRBD1. The junction had 0 bases not matched to a gene; V was cut back by 3 bases and J by 5 bases. This CDR3 region has 13 residues. Germline-derived CDR1 and CDR2 are SNHLY and FYNNEI.

This chain links TRBV27 with TRBJ1-3, with D hard to call. The V and J ends lost 2 bases and 0 bases respectively, with 8 bases between them. This CDR3 is 15 amino acids long. Looked up from germline, CDR1 is MNHEY and CDR2 is SMNVEV (reference sequence). Written as DNA, the CDR3 is TGTGCCAGCAGTTTAGGCCCTAGCTCTGGAAACACCATATATTTT. This codes for CASSLGPSSGNTIYF.

The chain carries TRBV7-2 and TRBJ2-7; 8 nucleotides agree with TRBD2. The length of the CDR3 is 16 residues. Losses at the gene ends were 5 bases for V and 3 bases for J; bases not matched to a gene: 12. Looked up from germline, CDR1 is SGHTA and CDR2 is FQGNSA. The CDR3, as DNA: TGTGCCAGCAGCCCAAGGGTACTAGCGGAATACTACGAGCAGTACTTC. Translating gives CASSPRVLAEYYEQYF.

The chain couples TRBV14 to TRBJ2-1; D gene uncertain. Trimming cost V 1 base and J 0 bases, with 10 bases left between them. Germline lookup yields CDR1 SGHDN and CDR2 FVKESK. CDR3 size: 16 residues. In DNA, the CDR3 is TGTGCCAGCAGCCAAGTCCCCGCGAGCTCCTACAATGAGCAGTTCTTC. Its protein product is CASSQVPASSYNEQFF.

This rearrangement joins TRBV10-2 to TRBJ2-3, with a weak D call TRBD2 (6 bases). Trimming cost V 7 bases and J 0 bases, with 14 bases left between them. Germline assignment: CDR1 WSHSY and CDR2 SAAADI. CDR3 length equals 15 residues. Here the CDR3 reads CASTWRAPSTDTQYF. The CDR3 DNA sequence: TGCGCCAGCACCTGGAGGGCACCTAGCACAGATACGCAGTATTTT.

The V and J genes are TRBV28 and TRBJ2-5; D is perhaps TRBD1 (5 bases). Germline CDR1 MDHEN, CDR2 SYDVKM. The V end lost 5 bases, the J end lost 4 bases, and 11 bases lay between the germline ends. The CDR3 is made up of 13 amino acids. The CDR3 loop reads CASSLRQIETQYF. In nucleotides, the CDR3 is TGTGCCAGCAGTCTACGACAGATAGAGACCCAGTACTTC.

A single count supports this clone. The chain carries TRBV7-2 and TRBJ2-3; perhaps TRBD2 as D (5 bases). V was trimmed by 1 base and J by 1 base, leaving 15 bases between them. The V gene's germline CDR1 is SGHTA and CDR2 FQGNSA. CDR3 size: 17 residues. The CDR3 protein is CASSLGAAEYGTDTQYF. DNA for the CDR3: TGTGCCAGCAGCTTAGGGGCAGCGGAATATGGCACAGATACGCAGTATTTT.